This TCR beta chain comes out of a study of CD8 T cells in Susac syndrome. Concerning this clonotype itself: Its antigen remains unknown.

TEMRA cells underwent FACS enrichment and CD8+ and CD4+ T cells underwent negative isolation. Per germline, CDR1 SQVTM and CDR2 ANQGSEA. The CDR3 contains 15 residues. Trimming removed 6 bases from V and 4 bases from J, with 21 bases in between. General study points: In total CD8+ repertoires, sixteen Susac-specific public clones were found, and in CD8+ TEMRA repertoires, about five were found.

The authors reverse transcribed roughly 0.5 to 1 ug RNA with random hexamers. Via MiXCR, TCRdb re-called the immunoSEQ multiplex PCR reads, giving one row per CDR3 protein. The sample includes 70,000 to 85,000 distinct CDR3 sequences, roughly 96% of them seen just once. Sequenced input: CD8+ T cells from PBMCs. The sequence was collected from a human donor with Susac syndrome. This chain connects TRBV29-1 to TRBJ2-5, with a tentative D call TRBD1 (6 bases). CDR3 DNA: TGCAGCGTCGAACACAGGGTAGTCCTCCGAGAGACCCAGTACTTC. Protein: CSVEHRVVLRETQYF.